The 16 T cell receptor beta chains below were found in one sample sequenced in a study of blood T cell repertoires in COVID-19. Data came from immunoSEQ multiplex PCR; TCRdb stores just in-frame clones and leaves some out. The sample yields 50,000 to 80,000 clones, roughly 80% seen once. The sequenced material came from peripheral blood. The receptor source for this set is a man in his sixties with COVID-19, enrolled during active disease.

The chain combines TRBV5-4 with TRBJ2-2, with unresolved D. The CDR3 is 14 amino acids. Trimming cost V 1 base and J 1 base, with 5 bases left between them. CDR1 is SGHNT and CDR2 is YYREEE in the germline V gene (reference sequence). The CDR3 protein is CASSLKRNTGELFF. The CDR3 nucleotides are TGTGCCAGCAGCTTGAAGCGGAACACCGGGGAGCTGTTTTTT.

The V and J genes are TRBV5-1 and TRBJ1-5; D uncertain. V lost 2 bases and J lost 8, with 11 bases in between. Germline CDR1 is SGHRS and CDR2 is YFSETQ. This CDR3 region has 13 residues. CDR3 in DNA: TGCGCCAGCAGCTTCGGGTACGGGGAGCCCCAGCATTTT. It is translated as CASSFGYGEPQHF.

V usage is TRBV20-1 and J usage is TRBJ2-2; a possible D gene is TRBD1 (6 bases). Looked up from germline, CDR1 is DFQATT and CDR2 is SNEGSKA (reference sequence). The V gene lost 6 bases and the J gene lost 5 bases, with 7 bases spanning the gap. The CDR3 runs 11 residues. The CDR3 sequence is CSAGGTGELFF. CDR3 sequence (DNA): TGCAGTGCAGGGGGAACCGGGGAGCTGTTTTTT.

CDR3 sequence (DNA): TGTGCCAGCAGCTTGTGGCGGGCAGATACGCAGTATTTT. Residues: CASSLWRADTQYF. The rearrangement joins TRBV11-2 to TRBJ2-3; TRBD2 is a possible D gene (5 bases). This CDR3 has 13 amino acids. Germline V gene sequence: CDR1 SGHAT, CDR2 FQNNGV. With 3 bases removed from V and 4 bases from J, the gap between germline ends came to 8 bases.

The chain recombines TRBV9 with TRBJ2-6; TRBD1 is a possible D gene (6 bases). The germline gives CDR1 SGDLS, CDR2 YYNGEE. This CDR3 spans 19 amino acids. Trimming took off 0 bases at V and 0 bases at J, with 16 bases between the two ends. CDR3 sequence: CASSVGWGPPSSGANVLTF. The CDR3 nucleotides read TGTGCCAGCAGCGTAGGCTGGGGGCCTCCCAGCTCTGGGGCCAACGTCCTGACTTTC.

The chain has TRBV10-1 and TRBJ2-3, with TRBD2 identical over 7 bases. The junction had 6 bases not matched to a gene; V was cut back by 3 bases and J by 3 bases. The CDR3 runs to 15 residues. Germline CDR1 reads WNHNN; CDR2 reads SYGVQD (reference sequence). This CDR3 is CASSEVAGVTDTQYF. CDR3 in DNA: TGCGCCAGCAGTGAAGTTGCGGGAGTGACAGATACGCAGTATTTT.

DNA for the CDR3: TGTGCCAGCAGCAGACGCCCGGGACAGCTGACGGGCTACACCTTC. It is translated as CASSRRPGQLTGYTF. This chain links TRBV14 with TRBJ1-2, with 7 bases lining up with TRBD1. There are 15 residues in the CDR3. CDR1 and CDR2 from the germline V gene are SGHDN and FVKESK. Trimming at V came to 5 bases and at J to 8 bases, leaving 14 bases not matched to a gene.

This clone was seen only once. The rearrangement links TRBV5-1 to TRBJ2-7, with TRBD2 identical over 7 bases. Trimming removed 5 bases from V and 3 bases from J; junction bases left unmatched: 8. Per the germline V gene, CDR1 is SGHRS and CDR2 is YFSETQ. The CDR3 spans 14 residues. CDR3 protein: CASSAGDTNYEQYF. The CDR3 DNA follows: TGCGCCAGCAGTGCGGGAGACACCAACTACGAGCAGTACTTC.

This clone was seen more than once but under ten times. CDR3 coding DNA: TGTGCCAGCTCACCGACCTACAGGGAAGAGACCCAGTACTTC. It is translated as CASSPTYREETQYF. The chain couples TRBV18 to TRBJ2-5; maybe TRBD1 (6 bases). The CDR3 covers 14 residues. Trimming stripped 3 bases from V and 3 bases from J, with 11 bases between. CDR1 is KGHSH and CDR2 is LQKENI in the germline V gene. The variable domain in full, with the rest retrieved from reference TRBV18 and TRBJ2-5, is NAGVMQNPRHLVRRRGQEARLRCSPMKGHSHVYWYRQLPEEGLKFMVYLQKENIIDESGMPKERFSAEFPKEGPSILRIQQVVRGDSAAYFCASSPTYREETQYFGPGTRLLVL.

This clone occurred a few times. The gene calls are TRBV7-9 and TRBJ2-7; D is unclear. Germline V gene data show CDR1 as SEHNR and CDR2 as FQNEAQ (reference sequence). V was shortened by 5 bases and J by 5 bases, with 7 bases between the two germline ends. The CDR3 has 11 amino acids. The CDR3 coding sequence is TGTGCCAGCAGCCGAGTGAACGAGCAGTACTTC. It specifies CASSRVNEQYF.

This chain uses TRBV10-3 with TRBJ1-3, with 7 bases lining up with TRBD1. V shed 2 bases and J 0 bases; nucleotides not matched to a gene: 4. Looked up from germline, CDR1 is ENHRY and CDR2 is SYGVKD. This CDR3 has 16 amino acids. The CDR3 sequence: CAISEPTGISGNTIYF. In DNA, the CDR3 is TGTGCCATCAGTGAGCCGACAGGGATCTCTGGAAACACCATATATTTT.

The V and J genes are TRBV5-1 and TRBJ1-2; 7 nucleotides line up with TRBD1. Germline-derived CDR1 and CDR2 are SGHRS and YFSETQ. The junction had 4 bases not matched to a gene; V was cut back by 0 bases and J by 8 bases. The CDR3 loop spans 13 amino acids. CDR3 protein: CASSLETGNGYTF. In DNA, the CDR3 is TGCGCCAGCAGCTTGGAGACAGGGAACGGCTACACCTTC.

As DNA, the CDR3 is TGTGCCAGTAGTATAAGGCGGGGGAGCACAGATACGCAGTATTTT. Its protein is CASSIRRGSTDTQYF. The chain combines TRBV19 with TRBJ2-3, with 7 bases fitting TRBD2. Germline CDR1 is LNHDA and CDR2 is SQIVND (reference sequence). With V trimmed by 2 bases and J by 0 bases, 2 bases remained unmatched. The CDR3 length is 15 residues.

This clone was observed a handful of times. This sequence joins TRBV9 and TRBJ2-1; 9 nucleotides match TRBD1. This CDR3 comprises 16 residues. V trimming: 4 bases; J trimming: 0 bases; junction bases outside the gene matches: 5. Germline V gene data show CDR1 as SGDLS and CDR2 as YYNGEE. CDR3 in amino acids: CASSPRTGVSYNEQFF. Written as DNA, the CDR3 is TGTGCCAGCAGCCCCCGGACAGGGGTCTCCTACAATGAGCAGTTCTTC. Full variable domain (missing parts from reference TRBV9 and TRBJ2-1): DSGVTQTPKHLITATGQRVTLRCSPRSGDLSVYWYQQSLDQGLQFLIQYYNGEERAKGNILERFSAQQFPDLHSELNLSSLELGDSALYFCASSPRTGVSYNEQFFGPGTRLTVL.

This clone was seen only a few times. The chain links TRBV4-1 to TRBJ2-1; possible D gene TRBD2, 6 bases. Germline loops: CDR1 MGHRA, CDR2 YSYEKL. This CDR3 contains 17 residues. Deletions cut 3 bases from V and 2 bases from J, with 17 bases between. The CDR3 DNA follows: TGCGCCAGCAGCCAGATATCCGGGGGTATCGCCTACAATGAGCAGTTCTTC. Amino acids: CASSQISGGIAYNEQFF.

The table lists this clone with a count of one. This chain connects TRBV6-2 or TRBV6-3 to TRBJ2-1; D may be TRBD2 (5 bases). Trimming removed 4 bases at V and 0 bases at J, with 16 bases between. Germline V CDR1 and CDR2: MNHEY, SVGEGT. This CDR3 comprises 17 residues. For the CDR3, the DNA is TGTGCCAGCAGTTTACGTCCAAGCGGTAGCTCCTACAATGAGCAGTTCTTC. Its protein product is CASSLRPSGSSYNEQFF.